This T cell receptor (beta chain) was observed in a study of blood T cells in healthy people across ages. The CDR3 runs to 13 residues. The germline V and J ends were trimmed by 4 bases and 5 bases, with 11 bases remaining between them. The germline V gene encodes CDR1 LGHNA and CDR2 YSLEER. PCR was performed a second time for about 7 to 11 cycles using a sample-barcoded 5' primer and a J-beta primer mix. TCRdb re-called the 5' RACE reads with MiXCR, one entry per CDR3 protein. This sample has about 1.4 million distinct CDR3 sequences, with approximately 60% found just once. The genes are TRBV4-3 and TRBJ2-5; D may be TRBD1 (6 bases). The sequenced material came from blood. The clonotype comes from a man between 18 and 35 years old in good health. The CDR3 DNA is TGCGCCAGCAGCCGAGGACAGTTTGAGACCCAGTACTTC. Translated: CASSRGQFETQYF.